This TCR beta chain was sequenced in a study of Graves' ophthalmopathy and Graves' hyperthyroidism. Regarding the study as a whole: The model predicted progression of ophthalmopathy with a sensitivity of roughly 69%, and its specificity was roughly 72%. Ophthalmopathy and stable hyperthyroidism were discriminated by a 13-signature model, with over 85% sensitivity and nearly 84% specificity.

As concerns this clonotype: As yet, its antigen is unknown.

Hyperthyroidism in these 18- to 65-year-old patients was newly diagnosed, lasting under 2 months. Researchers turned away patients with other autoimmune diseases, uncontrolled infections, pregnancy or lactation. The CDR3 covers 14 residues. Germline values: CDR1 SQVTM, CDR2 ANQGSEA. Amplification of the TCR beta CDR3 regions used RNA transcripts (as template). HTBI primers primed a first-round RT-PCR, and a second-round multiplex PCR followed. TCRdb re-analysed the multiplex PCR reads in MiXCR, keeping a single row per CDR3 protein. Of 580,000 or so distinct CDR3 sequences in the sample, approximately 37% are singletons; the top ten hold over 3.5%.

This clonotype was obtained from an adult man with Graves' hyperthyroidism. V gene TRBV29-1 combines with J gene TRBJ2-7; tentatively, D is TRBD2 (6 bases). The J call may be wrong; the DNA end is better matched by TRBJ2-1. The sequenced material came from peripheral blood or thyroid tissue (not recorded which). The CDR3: CSVERLRLVDEQFF. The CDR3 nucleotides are TGCAGCGTTGAAAGACTCCGACTAGTTGATGAGCAGTTCTTC.